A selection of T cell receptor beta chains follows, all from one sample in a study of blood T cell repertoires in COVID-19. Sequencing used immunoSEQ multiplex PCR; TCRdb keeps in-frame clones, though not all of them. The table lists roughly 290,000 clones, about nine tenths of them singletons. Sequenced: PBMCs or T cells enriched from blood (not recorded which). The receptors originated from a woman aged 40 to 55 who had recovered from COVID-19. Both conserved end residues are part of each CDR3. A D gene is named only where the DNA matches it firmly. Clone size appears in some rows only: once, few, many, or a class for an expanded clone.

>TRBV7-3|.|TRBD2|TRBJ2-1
TGTGCCAGCAGCCCCCGCCCAGGACTAGCGGGAGTCTATGAGCAGTTCTTC
CASSPRPGLAGVYEQFF
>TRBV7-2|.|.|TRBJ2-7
TGTGCCAGCAGCTTAGTCGCCGGGGATTACGAGCAGTACTTC
CASSLVAGDYEQYF
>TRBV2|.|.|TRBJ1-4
TGTGCCAGCGGAAGGTACCCCGGAGGAGAAAAACTGTTTTTT
CASGRYPGGEKLFF
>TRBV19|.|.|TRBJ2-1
TGTGCCAGTAGTACCTTGTCCCCAGGGCGCTACAATGAGCAGTTCTTC
CASSTLSPGRYNEQFF
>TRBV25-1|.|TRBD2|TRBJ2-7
TGTGCCAGCAGCCCCAGCGGGGGCCCCTACGAGCAGTACTTC
CASSPSGGPYEQYF
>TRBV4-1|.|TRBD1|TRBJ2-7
TGCGCCAGCAGCCAAGTCGGGACAGCAATAGGACGACAGTACTTC
CASSQVGTAIGRQYF
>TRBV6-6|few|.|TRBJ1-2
TGTGCCAGCAGTCGATCACAGGGATATGGCTACACCTTC
CASSRSQGYGYTF
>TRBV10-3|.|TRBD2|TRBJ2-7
TGTGCCATCAGTGCTTATCCGACTAGCAATACCTACGAGCAGTACTTC
CAISAYPTSNTYEQYF
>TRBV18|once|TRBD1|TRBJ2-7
TGTGCCAGCTCACCAGGGACAGGGGGCTCCTACGAGCAGTACTTC
CASSPGTGGSYEQYF
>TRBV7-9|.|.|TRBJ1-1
TGTGCCAGCCTTAAGAACACTGAAGCTTTCTTT
CASLKNTEAFF
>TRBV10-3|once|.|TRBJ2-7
TGTGCCATCAGTGAGTCGGCTCACCAATACGAGCAGTACTTC
CAISESAHQYEQYF
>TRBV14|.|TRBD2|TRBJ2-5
TGTGCCAGCAGCCAAGGCTATCTAGCGGGGGGCGAGACCCAGTACTTC
CASSQGYLAGGETQYF
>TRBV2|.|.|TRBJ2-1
TGTGCCAGCAGTGATCTGGGGGGTGGTGAGCAGTTCTTC
CASSDLGGGEQFF
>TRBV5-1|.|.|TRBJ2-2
TGCGCCAGCAGCTCGACAGCTATTGACACCGGGGAGCTGTTTTTT
CASSSTAIDTGELFF
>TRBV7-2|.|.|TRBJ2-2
TGTGCCAGCAGCCCTAGGTTAGCGACGGTCGCCGGGGAGCTGTTTTTT
CASSPRLATVAGELFF
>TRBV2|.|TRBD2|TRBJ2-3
TGTGCCAGCTCAGCGGGGGCAGATACGCAGTATTTT
CASSAGADTQYF
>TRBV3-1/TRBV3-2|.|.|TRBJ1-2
TGTGCCAGCAGCCAAGTTCTTACCGAGACAGGAATCTATGGCTACACCTTC
CASSQVLTETGIYGYTF
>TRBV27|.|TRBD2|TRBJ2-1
TGTGCCAGCAGTTCGGCTAGCGGGACCCGGACCACCAGTGAGCAGTTCTTC
CASSSASGTRTTSEQFF
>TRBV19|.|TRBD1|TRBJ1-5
TGTGCCAGTAGGAACAAGGGGGACAGCATCGGAAGCAATCAGCCCCAGCATTTT
CASRNKGDSIGSNQPQHF
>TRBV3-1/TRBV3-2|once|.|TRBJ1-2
TGTGCCAGCAGCCAAGTCAACAGCTATGGCTACACCTTC
CASSQVNSYGYTF
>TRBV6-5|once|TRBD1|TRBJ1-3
TGTGCCAGCAGTTATGATGGGACAGCTGGAAACACCATATATTTT
CASSYDGTAGNTIYF
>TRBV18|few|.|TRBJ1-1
TGTGCCAGCTCATTTACCACAGGGTTCACTGAAGCTTTCTTT
CASSFTTGFTEAFF
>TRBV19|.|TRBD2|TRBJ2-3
TGTGCCAGTAGTCTTCCTAGCGGGGCCCCCGATACGCAGTATTTT
CASSLPSGAPDTQYF
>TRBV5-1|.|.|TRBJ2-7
TGCGCCAGCAGCTCACCGGTGGGGGGAAGCTCCTACGAGCAGTACTTC
CASSSPVGGSSYEQYF
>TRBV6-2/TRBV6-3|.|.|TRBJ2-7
TGTGCCAGCAGTCCGGGGTTCTACGAGCAGTACTTC
CASSPGFYEQYF
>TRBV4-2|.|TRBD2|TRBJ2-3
TGTGCCAGCAGCCAGGGACTAGCGGGAGCAGATACGCAGTATTTT
CASSQGLAGADTQYF
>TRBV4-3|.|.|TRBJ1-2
TGCGCCAGCACCTACAACAGGGATGGGTATGGCTACACCTTC
CASTYNRDGYGYTF
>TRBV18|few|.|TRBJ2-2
TGTGCCAGCTCACCACGGACAGGGGAGCTGTTTTTT
CASSPRTGELFF
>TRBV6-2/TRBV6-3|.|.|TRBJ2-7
TGTGCCAGCAGTTCGGACCGCTTGGGGCGACAGGGAGGCGACGAGCAGTACTTC
CASSSDRLGRQGGDEQYF
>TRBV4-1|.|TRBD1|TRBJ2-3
TGCGCCAGCAGTCGACAGGGGCTTAGCACAGATACGCAGTATTTT
CASSRQGLSTDTQYF
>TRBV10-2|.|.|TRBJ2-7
TGCGCCAGCAAGGCTAGCTTAGACTCCTACGAGCAGTACTTC
CASKASLDSYEQYF
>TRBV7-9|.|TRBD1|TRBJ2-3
TGTGCCAGCAGCCTACCGACAGGGCACGGTCCCGAAGCTACGCAGTATTTT
CASSLPTGHGPEATQYF
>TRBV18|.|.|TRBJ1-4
TGTGCCAGCTCGCCGCGGGGTGAAAAACTGTTTTTT
CASSPRGEKLFF
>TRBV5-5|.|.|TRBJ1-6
TGTGCCAGCAGCTTGGGAGCGTTTCAGGGCTATAATTCACCCCTCCACTTT
CASSLGAFQGYNSPLHF
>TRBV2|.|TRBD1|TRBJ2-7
TGTGCCAGCAGTGGCCCTCCCCGACAGGGCGGAGAGTACGAGCAGTACTTC
CASSGPPRQGGEYEQYF
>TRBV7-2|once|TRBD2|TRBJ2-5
TGTGCCAGCAGCTTAGTCGGGACTAGCGGGCAAGAGACCCAGTACTTC
CASSLVGTSGQETQYF
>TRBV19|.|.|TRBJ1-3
TGTGCCAGTAGTATAGATCTCAGGCACTCTGGAAACACCATATATTTT
CASSIDLRHSGNTIYF
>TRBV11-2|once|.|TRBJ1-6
TGTGCCAGCAGCTCCCTGCGGCTCAGCGGATCACCCCTCCACTTT
CASSSLRLSGSPLHF
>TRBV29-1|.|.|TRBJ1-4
TGCAGCGTTGCTCACAGGGCTTCTAATGAAAAACTGTTTTTT
CSVAHRASNEKLFF
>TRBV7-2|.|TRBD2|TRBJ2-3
TGTGCCAGCAGCCTCCGGACTAGCAGCACAGATACGCAGTATTTT
CASSLRTSSTDTQYF
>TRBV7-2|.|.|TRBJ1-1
TGTGCCAGCAGCTTCACAGGGAAGGGGACTGAAGCTTTCTTT
CASSFTGKGTEAFF
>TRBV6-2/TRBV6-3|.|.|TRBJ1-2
TGTGCCAGCAGTCTCAGGTTGGGCTACACCTTC
CASSLRLGYTF
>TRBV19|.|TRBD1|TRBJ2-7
TGTGCCAGTAGTGGACCAGGGGGCACAACTTACGAGCAGTACTTC
CASSGPGGTTYEQYF
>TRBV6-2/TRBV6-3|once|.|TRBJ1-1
TGTGCCAGCAGTTACTCATCCAGGGCAAACACTGAAGCTTTCTTT
CASSYSSRANTEAFF
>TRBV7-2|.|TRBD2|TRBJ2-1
TGTGCCAGCAGCCGTCTAGCGGGAGCTACGAGCTCCTACAATGAGCAGTTCTTC
CASSRLAGATSSYNEQFF
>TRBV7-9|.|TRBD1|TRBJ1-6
TGTGCCAGCAGCTGGGGGACAGGGCGGGCTAATTCACCCCTCCACTTT
CASSWGTGRANSPLHF
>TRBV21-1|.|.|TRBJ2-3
TGTGCCAGCAGCAATACAGGGTGGCAGACAGATACGCAGTATTTT
CASSNTGWQTDTQYF
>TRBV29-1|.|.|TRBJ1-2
TGCAGCAGGTGGTGTAGAGGTAGGGGCTATGGCTACACCTTC
CSRWCRGRGYGYTF
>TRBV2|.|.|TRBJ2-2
TGTGCCAGCCACAGGGTGGGCACCGGGGAGCTGTTTTTT
CASHRVGTGELFF
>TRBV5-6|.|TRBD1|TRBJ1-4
TGTGCCAGCACCTTACTCGGGACAGCAACTAATGAAAAACTGTTTTTT
CASTLLGTATNEKLFF